Given below is one T cell receptor beta chain in context. Measured with immunoSEQ multiplex PCR; TCRdb has only the in-frame clones, and not every one. In the table there are hundreds of thousands of clones, around 87% of which are singletons. The data were obtained in a study of blood T cell repertoires in COVID-19. This TCR was sampled from a man aged 65-85 years with acute or convalescent COVID-19. The sample was peripheral blood.

In DNA form, the CDR3 reads TGTGCCAGCAGCGCCAGGGTCTCCTATAATTCACCCCTCCACTTT. Protein sequence: CASSARVSYNSPLHF. The V call is TRBV9, the J call TRBJ1-6; D is perhaps TRBD1 (5 bases). The length of the CDR3 is 15 residues. The germline V and J ends were trimmed by 3 bases and 0 bases, with 7 bases remaining between them. CDR1 is SGDLS and CDR2 is YYNGEE in the germline V gene.